This TCR beta chain was identified during a study of neurological immune-mediated disorders. There are many counts of this clonotype. TCRdb passed the 5' RACE reads through MiXCR, listing each CDR3 protein once. Found here are 40,000 to 55,000 distinct CDR3 sequences, around 2.9% of them singletons; the top ten hold roughly 15%. The germline CDR1 and CDR2 sequences are MNHEY and SVGAGI. The CDR3 has 14 residues. V gave up 8 bases and J gave up 8 bases; unmatched junction bases: 9. This receptor was identified in a woman in her forties or fifties with multiple sclerosis. Sequencing was carried out using PBMCs. This rearrangement joins TRBV6-5 to TRBJ2-1; 10 bases match TRBD2. CDR3 in DNA: TGTGCCAGCCTAGCGGGAGAGTGGATCGATGAGCAGTTCTTC. Protein: CASLAGEWIDEQFF.